This record looks at one T cell receptor beta chain sequence and its context. The antigen is unknown. These data originate in a study of OX40 agonist ivuxolimab in advanced cancers. About the study: Previous treatment with anti-PD-1, anti-PD-L1 or anti-CTLA-4 therapy was allowed; 40% had received some. Points from the study as a whole: Dose levels from 0.1 to 3.0 mg/kg saw CD4+ and CD8+ blood T cells expand clonally by week 6.

If patients had autoimmune disease history or systemic immunosuppression, they were excluded. Assay used: immunoSEQ multiplex PCR; TCRdb lists only in-frame clones, some missing. Of around 90,000 clones in the sample, 90% to 95% are singletons; the top ten hold about 2.5%. Germline-derived CDR1 and CDR2 are LNHDA and SQIVND (reference sequence). The CDR3 spans 15 residues. Trimming took 3 bases from V and 2 from J; bases not matched to a gene: 2. The sample was CD4+ or CD8+ T cells sorted from blood, taken in a trial of the OX40 agonist ivuxolimab. This TCR was sampled from an adult with an advanced solid tumor such as melanoma, head and neck, liver or kidney cancer. The chain carries TRBV19 and TRBJ2-7, with 12 bases that match TRBD2. CDR3 DNA: TGTGCCAGTAGTATCCTAGCGGGAGGGCCCTACGAGCAGTACTTC. Protein product: CASSILAGGPYEQYF.